This TCR beta chain was recorded in a study of shared clonotypes between healthy human individuals. CDR3 length: 13 residues. Looked up from germline, CDR1 is SGHNT and CDR2 is YYREEE (reference sequence). Between the trimmed V and J ends, which lost 4 bases and 2 bases, there was a span of 9 bases. As to this clone: Different DNA sequences within this sample yield the same CDR3.

Profiled with immunoSEQ multiplex PCR; TCRdb holds only in-frame clones, not every one. The sample has about 2.4 million clones; around 90% are singletons. The sample consisted of naive CD4+ T cells sorted from blood. The subset: CD45RA+ positively selected. The TCR was taken from a man between 18 and 29 years old in good health. The chain recombines TRBV5-4 with TRBJ1-2; weak D call: TRBD1 (6 bases). As DNA, the CDR3 is TGTGCCAGCAGCCTAGGACAGAACTATGGCTACACCTTC. Encoded protein: CASSLGQNYGYTF.